A single sample gave rise to the 9 T cell receptor beta chains below, sequenced in a study of T cell clonality in common variable immunodeficiency. The method was immunoSEQ multiplex PCR; TCRdb's version includes in-frame clones alone and lacks a portion of them. The sample contains 35,000 to 50,000 clones, none of them singletons. Sample: peripheral blood mononuclear cells. Receptor source: a person aged 18 to 75 in good health.

This clone was detected only a few times. This sequence may be a read error, since a much larger clone differs from it by one base. The CDR3 end falls 3 residues outside the read, so it is completed with the germline J gene. The rearrangement links TRBV5-1 to TRBJ2-5, with 10 bases identical to TRBD2. Germline CDR1 SGHRS, CDR2 YFSETQ. The CDR3 has 17 residues. This chain's CDR3 is CASSLELAGEYGDTQYF. The sequenced CDR3 bases are TGCGCCAGCAGCTTGGAGCTAGCGGGGGAGTATGGAGATACC. Looking up the rest from reference TRBV5-1 and TRBJ2-5 gives the full variable domain: KAGVTQTPRYLIKTRGQQVTLSCSPISGHRSVSWYQQTPGQGLQFLFEYFSETQRNKGNFPGRFSGRQFSNSRSEMNVSTLELGDSALYLCASSLELAGEYGDTQYFGPGTRLLVL.

The sample holds many counts of this clone. The DNA ends 3 residues before the CDR3 does, and the rest of the CDR3 is filled in from the germline J gene. V usage is TRBV15 and J usage is TRBJ1-2; D perhaps matches TRBD1 (6 bases). The CDR3 runs to 14 residues. Germline CDR1 LNHNV, CDR2 YYDKDF (reference sequence). The ends were cut back, 3 bases at V and 0 bases at J, with 8 bases in the middle. The part of the CDR3 DNA that was read is TGTGCCACCAGCAGGGAGGGGGCTAACTATGGC. It translates to CATSREGANYG. The entire CDR3 sequence reads CATSREGANYGYTF.

This clone was counted ten times or more. The read ends 3 residues early relative to the CDR3; the germline J gene fills the gap. The chain employs TRBV29-1 and TRBJ2-7, with D uncertain. The CDR3 spans 13 residues. The germline CDR1 and CDR2 sequences are SQVTM and ANQGSEA. Trimming shortened V by 1 base and J by 3 bases, and 10 bases separated the two germline ends. Here the CDR3 reads CSVEGGDFYEQYF. Incomplete CDR3 DNA: TGCAGCGTTGAAGGAGGTGACTTCTACGAG.

The sample holds many counts of this clone. A read error may produce the germline difference seen at one junction end. The CDR3 goes on 3 residues after the read ends, and that part is filled in from the germline J gene. This chain uses TRBV4-2 with TRBJ2-3; 9 nucleotides agree with TRBD2. The CDR3 covers 15 residues. From germline, CDR1 is LGHNA and CDR2 YNFKEQ. CDR3 DNA (partial): TGCGCCAGCAGCCAATTTCTAGCGGGAAGGAATACG. It codes for CASSQFLAGRNT. The CDR3 as a whole reads CASSQFLAGRNTQYF.

A few counts support this clone. The CDR3 sequence: CASSVGSGSYLGNDYTF. The DNA read from the CDR3 is TGTGCCAGCTCAGTTGGTAGCGGGAGCTACTTGGGCAATGAC. The rearrangement links TRBV18 to TRBJ1-2, with D unclear. The read terminates 3 residues before the CDR3 end, so the remaining end is supplied by the germline J gene. From germline, CDR1 is KGHSH and CDR2 LQKENI. The CDR3 has 17 residues.

There are many counts of this clone. The read stops 3 residues short of the end of the CDR3; the missing end is completed from the germline J gene. The gene calls are TRBV20-1 and TRBJ2-2, with 13 bases matching TRBD2. Germline values: CDR1 DFQATT, CDR2 SNEGSKA (reference sequence). The CDR3 has 18 residues. V lost 0 bases and J lost 6; bases outside the gene matches: 10. CDR3 sequence: CSARDYTSGRAEAGELFF. The part of the CDR3 DNA that was read is TGCAGTGCTAGAGACTATACTAGCGGGAGGGCCGAGGCCGGGGAG.

This clone showed up many times. Read sequence stops 3 residues before the CDR3 end, and the germline J gene provides the missing end. The chain recombines TRBV30 with TRBJ1-5, with D possibly matching TRBD1 (5 bases). The CDR3 contains 16 residues. Per the germline V gene, CDR1 is GTSNPN and CDR2 is SVGIG (reference sequence). Trimming pared 2 bases from V and 0 bases from J, leaving 14 bases between. The sequenced CDR3 bases are TGTGCCTGGAGTCGGGAGACAGTCATTAGCAATCAGCCC. Its translation is CAWSRETVISNQP. The whole CDR3 sequence is CAWSRETVISNQPQHF.

This clone appeared a few times. With the read ending 3 residues before the CDR3 end, the germline J gene is used to fill in that end. V gene TRBV2 combines with J gene TRBJ2-3; 7 bases are a match to TRBD1. This CDR3 is 14 amino acids long. Per the germline V gene, CDR1 is SNHLY and CDR2 is FYNNEI. The chain's CDR3 is CASSQNRGNQPQYF. The CDR3 bases that were read are TGTGCCAGCAGTCAAAACAGGGGCAATCAGCCG.

This clone was detected many times. The DNA ends 3 residues before the CDR3 does, and the rest of the CDR3 is filled in from the germline J gene. The chain carries TRBV4-1 and TRBJ2-7; the D gene is possibly TRBD2 (6 bases). Germline V gives CDR1 MGHRA, CDR2 YSYEKL. The V gene lost 6 bases and the J gene lost 6 bases, with 24 bases spanning the gap. The CDR3 sequence is 16 residues long. The CDR3 sequence: CASSRDGEGRDSEQYF. The part of the CDR3 DNA that was read is TGCGCCAGCAGTCGGGACGGGGAAGGCCGGGACTCCGAG.